This T cell receptor (beta chain) was identified during a study of T cell repertoires in cytomegalovirus infection. Study context: As its CMV epitopes, the study selected recently identified HLA-C-restricted and well-studied HLA-B-restricted targets. Indications came from public TCR beta signatures; they pointed to CMV infection and to a matching HLA type.

Each CDR3 protein is one row after TCRdb ran MiXCR on the reads. The sample shows approximately 500,000 distinct CDR3 sequences, 25% to 35% of them seen only once. Study-wide results and limits: There were HLA-C-restricted CMV-specific TCR beta clonotypes dominating the ex vivo response. The cumulative frequency of public TCR beta families identified carriers of CMV plus the relevant HLA.

The CDR3 totals 15 residues. V was cut by 5 bases and J by 4 bases, with 17 bases left in between. Germline-derived CDR1 and CDR2 are SGHTA and FQGNSA. This clonotype is medium-sized within its sample. Its antigen is undetermined. V and J are TRBV7-2 and TRBJ1-1, with D unclear. The clonotype comes from a human donor in good health (CMV status not recorded). Some clones in this sample may be carry-over from other donors' samples. The sample was cultured PBMCs, taken from culture after CMV antigen stimulation. CDR3: CASSPRARAVTEAFF. CDR3 sequence (DNA): TGTGCCAGCAGCCCACGGGCCCGGGCGGTCACTGAAGCTTTCTTT.